This T cell receptor beta chain was identified during a study of post-analysis software for immune sequencing data. Study-level findings and limits: There were five TRBV segments more frequent in patients than controls, and TRBV5-6, TRBV5-1 and TRBV20-1 were among them. Diversity measured as normalized Chao1 was significantly lower in multiple sclerosis patients than in controls.

This clonotype appeared a few times. Its antigen is unknown. Incorporated into the TCR beta cDNA libraries were unique molecular identifiers, which served to reduce PCR and sequencing biases. TCRdb re-derived calls from the PCR reads in MiXCR, one entry per CDR3 protein. The sample holds 820,000 or so distinct CDR3 sequences; 53% are singletons and the top ten take 4% to 5.5%. The V gene's germline CDR1 is SQVTM and CDR2 ANQGSEA. V shed 6 bases, J shed 3 bases, and the junction held 12 bases outside the gene matches. This CDR3 is 17 amino acids long. Material: blood. This chain joins TRBV29-1 and TRBJ2-6, with 9 bases aligning to TRBD1. The receptor comes from a girl aged 5 to 17 with multiple sclerosis. CDR3 nucleotide sequence: TGCAGCGTGGGGTCCGGGACAGGGTTCGTTGGGGCCAACGTCCTGACTTTC. Translation gives CSVGSGTGFVGANVLTF.